This entry describes one T cell receptor (beta chain). The sample originates from a study of blood T cell repertoires in COVID-19. Study-wide background: Sources were T cells, B-cell-depleted T cells, or PBMCs; the material itself was cDNA or gDNA.

Participants came from about two dozen US areas, aged about 18 to 89 years. Some clones are missing from TCRdb's copy, which holds only in-frame ones; the method was immunoSEQ multiplex PCR. Altogether approximately 380,000 clones are present, about 89% being singletons, with the ten largest covering 0.7% to 0.95%. CDR1 is KGHSH, CDR2 LQKENI, per germline. This CDR3 spans 12 amino acids. V lost 6 bases and J 5 bases, leaving 9 bases between the germline ends. The sample was PBMCs or T cells enriched from blood (not recorded which). This chain links TRBV18 with TRBJ2-3, with D perhaps matching TRBD1 (5 bases). The clonotype was recovered from a woman between 35 and 50 years old who had been exposed to COVID-19. Here the CDR3 reads CASSAGKDTQYF. In DNA, the CDR3 is TGTGCCAGCTCTGCAGGGAAAGATACGCAGTATTTT.